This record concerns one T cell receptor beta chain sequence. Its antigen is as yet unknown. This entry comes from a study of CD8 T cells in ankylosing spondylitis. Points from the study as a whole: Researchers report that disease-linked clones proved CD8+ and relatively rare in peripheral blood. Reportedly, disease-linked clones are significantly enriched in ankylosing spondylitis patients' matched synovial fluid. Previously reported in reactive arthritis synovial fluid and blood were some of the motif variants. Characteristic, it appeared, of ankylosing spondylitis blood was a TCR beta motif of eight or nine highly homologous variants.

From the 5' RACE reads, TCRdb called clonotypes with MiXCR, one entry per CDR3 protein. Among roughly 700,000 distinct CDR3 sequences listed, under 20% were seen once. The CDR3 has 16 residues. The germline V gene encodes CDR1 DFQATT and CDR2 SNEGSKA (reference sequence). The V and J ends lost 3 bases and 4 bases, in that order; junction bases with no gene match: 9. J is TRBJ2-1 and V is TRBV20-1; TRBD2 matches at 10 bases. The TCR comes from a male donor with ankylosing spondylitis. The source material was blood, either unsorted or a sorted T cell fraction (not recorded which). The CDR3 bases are TGCAGTGCTAGTGATCCTGGGACTAGCGAATACAATGAGCAGTTCTTC. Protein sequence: CSASDPGTSEYNEQFF.